This record covers a single T cell receptor beta chain. The antigen remains undetermined. Study-wide findings and caveats: Tumor Treg TCRs overlapped most with tumor naive CD4+ cells.

Via MiXCR, TCRdb re-called the 5' RACE reads, giving one row per CDR3 protein. The sample comprises tens of thousands of distinct CDR3 sequences, approximately 23% of which are singletons, and around 3% rests with the top ten. Naive CD4+ cells had CD25+ Tregs removed. Trimming removed 4 bases from V and 5 bases from J; junction bases left unmatched: 13. In germline, CDR1 is SGHRS, CDR2 YFSETQ. The CDR3 covers 18 residues. This clonotype originated in a female donor with breast cancer. This chain joins TRBV5-1 and TRBJ2-1; 12 nucleotides agree with TRBD2. The sequenced sample consisted of tumor-infiltrating naive CD4+ T cells sorted from the breast tumor. Subset in this sample: naive CD4+ T cells, CD4+CD45RA+CD25-. CDR3 protein: CASSPQTSGRIGHNEQFF. The CDR3 DNA is TGCGCCAGCAGCCCCCAGACTAGCGGGAGAATAGGACACAATGAGCAGTTCTTC.